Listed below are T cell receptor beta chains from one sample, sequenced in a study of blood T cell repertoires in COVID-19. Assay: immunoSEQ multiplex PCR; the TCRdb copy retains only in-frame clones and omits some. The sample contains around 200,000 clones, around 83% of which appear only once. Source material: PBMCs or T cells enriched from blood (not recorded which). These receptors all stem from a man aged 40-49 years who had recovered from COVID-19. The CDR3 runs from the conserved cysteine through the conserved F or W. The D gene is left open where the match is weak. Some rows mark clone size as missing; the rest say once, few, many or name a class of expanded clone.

CDR3: CASSLALGTEAFF; DNA: TGTGCCAGCAGCTTAGCACTAGGGACAGAAGCTTTCTTT; J: TRBJ1-1; size: -; V: TRBV7-8; D: -
CDR3: CATSDLMGAGTDTQYF; DNA: TGTGCCACCAGTGATTTGATGGGGGCCGGCACAGATACGCAGTATTTT; J: TRBJ2-3; size: -; V: TRBV24-1; D: -
CDR3: CASSLDSSPGELFF; DNA: TGTGCCAGCAGCTTAGATTCGTCCCCCGGGGAGCTGTTTTTT; J: TRBJ2-2; size: once; V: TRBV7-8; D: -
CDR3: CASTPFSSGGKEQFF; DNA: TGTGCCAGCACCCCCTTCTCCAGCGGGGGAAAGGAGCAGTTCTTC; J: TRBJ2-1; size: -; V: TRBV2; D: TRBD2
CDR3: CASSEQFSNQPQHF; DNA: TGTGCCAGCAGTGAACAGTTTAGCAATCAGCCCCAGCATTTT; J: TRBJ1-5; size: -; V: TRBV2; D: -
CDR3: CASSLGGRGATDTQYF; DNA: TGTGCCAGCAGCTTGGGTGGGAGGGGGGCAACAGATACGCAGTATTTT; J: TRBJ2-3; size: few; V: TRBV5-4; D: -
CDR3: CASSFDRGRGTNYGYTF; DNA: TGTGCCAGCAGCTTTGATCGAGGCAGGGGAACCAACTATGGCTACACCTTC; J: TRBJ1-2; size: -; V: TRBV5-4; D: -
CDR3: CASSLIAAAAGGADEQYF; DNA: TGCGCCAGCAGCCTAATAGCGGCCGCGGCGGGGGGAGCGGACGAGCAGTACTTC; J: TRBJ2-7; size: once; V: TRBV7-3; D: TRBD2
CDR3: CASSLEVGGGAQHF; DNA: TGTGCCAGCAGCTTAGAGGTGGGTGGGGGGGCCCAGCATTTT; J: TRBJ1-5; size: -; V: TRBV7-8; D: -
CDR3: CASSQRDRGPEKLFF; DNA: TGTGCCAGCAGCCAAAGGGACAGGGGGCCTGAAAAACTGTTTTTT; J: TRBJ1-4; size: -; V: TRBV3-1/TRBV3-2; D: TRBD1
CDR3: CASSLGASEAFF; DNA: TGTGCCAGCAGCTTAGGGGCCTCTGAAGCTTTCTTT; J: TRBJ1-1; size: -; V: TRBV11-3; D: -
CDR3: CASSLRQGGDSPLHF; DNA: TGTGCCAGCAGCTTACGACAGGGGGGTGATTCACCCCTCCACTTT; J: TRBJ1-6; size: -; V: TRBV11-3; D: TRBD1
CDR3: CATASGLGEGEAFF; DNA: TGTGCCACCGCGTCGGGCTTGGGGGAGGGTGAAGCTTTCTTT; J: TRBJ1-1; size: -; V: TRBV24-1; D: -
CDR3: CASSLEARGMEAFF; DNA: TGTGCCAGCAGCTTAGAGGCCAGGGGCATGGAGGCTTTCTTT; J: TRBJ1-1; size: -; V: TRBV11-3; D: -
CDR3: CASSDSGGTDTQYF; DNA: TGTGCCAGCAGTGATAGCGGAGGCACAGATACGCAGTATTTT; J: TRBJ2-3; size: -; V: TRBV2; D: -
CDR3: CASSVDGLKGSTDTQYF; DNA: TGTGCCAGCAGCGTAGACGGATTGAAGGGGAGCACAGATACGCAGTATTTT; J: TRBJ2-3; size: -; V: TRBV9; D: -
CDR3: CASSFGLGGYGYTF; DNA: TGTGCCAGCAGTTTTGGGCTCGGAGGCTATGGCTACACCTTC; J: TRBJ1-2; size: -; V: TRBV28; D: -
CDR3: CASMDSPSYEQYF; DNA: TGTGCCAGCATGGACAGTCCTTCCTACGAGCAGTACTTC; J: TRBJ2-7; size: once; V: TRBV28; D: -
CDR3: CAWTSSKNSYEQYF; DNA: TGTGCCTGGACCTCCTCTAAGAACTCCTACGAGCAGTACTTC; J: TRBJ2-7; size: -; V: TRBV30; D: -
CDR3: CASSKGRGEKLFF; DNA: TGTGCCAGCAGCAAGGGGCGGGGTGAAAAACTGTTTTTT; J: TRBJ1-4; size: -; V: TRBV21-1; D: -
CDR3: CASSPAGRGDEKLFF; DNA: TGTGCCAGCAGCCCCGCCGGCAGGGGAGACGAAAAACTGTTTTTT; J: TRBJ1-4; size: -; V: TRBV28; D: -
CDR3: CASSIMERGTTEAFF; DNA: TGTGCCAGCAGCATAATGGAGCGGGGAACCACTGAAGCTTTCTTT; J: TRBJ1-1; size: -; V: TRBV9; D: -
CDR3: CASSRTETSPLHF; DNA: TGTGCCAGCAGCCGGACAGAGACTTCACCCCTCCACTTT; J: TRBJ1-6; size: -; V: TRBV12-3/TRBV12-4; D: -
CDR3: CASSDGTSGADTQYF; DNA: TGTGCCAGCAGTGACGGGACTAGCGGGGCAGATACGCAGTATTTT; J: TRBJ2-3; size: many; V: TRBV6-4; D: TRBD2
CDR3: CASSNRGGEQYF; DNA: TGTGCCAGTAGTAACAGGGGCGGCGAGCAGTACTTC; J: TRBJ2-7; size: -; V: TRBV19; D: TRBD1
CDR3: CASSIGDSRGYTF; DNA: TGTGCCAGTAGTATCGGGGACTCGCGAGGCTACACCTTC; J: TRBJ1-2; size: -; V: TRBV19; D: -
CDR3: CASSVGKGQGRLEQYF; DNA: TGTGCCAGCAGCGTAGGTAAAGGACAGGGTCGGCTCGAGCAGTACTTC; J: TRBJ2-7; size: once; V: TRBV9; D: TRBD1
CDR3: CASSQVHAGSSYNEQFF; DNA: TGCGCCAGCAGCCAAGTCCATGCGGGCAGCTCCTACAATGAGCAGTTCTTC; J: TRBJ2-1; size: -; V: TRBV4-1; D: -
CDR3: CSVQIPEKLFF; DNA: TGCAGTGTTCAGATCCCTGAAAAACTGTTTTTT; J: TRBJ1-4; size: -; V: TRBV20-1; D: -
CDR3: CASRIPLGGGYTF; DNA: TGTGCCAGCCGGATACCCCTAGGGGGTGGCTACACCTTC; J: TRBJ1-2; size: few; V: TRBV2; D: -
CDR3: CASSLLSGSGQRGGELFF; DNA: TGTGCCAGCAGTTTATTGTCCGGAAGCGGGCAAAGAGGCGGGGAGCTGTTTTTT; J: TRBJ2-2; size: few; V: TRBV28; D: -
CDR3: CAWSVVAGARNSPLHF; DNA: TGTGCCTGGAGTGTCGTTGCAGGGGCGCGCAATTCACCCCTCCACTTT; J: TRBJ1-6; size: -; V: TRBV30; D: -
CDR3: CASTLAKGQLYGYTF; DNA: TGTGCCAGCACTCTAGCAAAGGGACAGCTCTATGGCTACACCTTC; J: TRBJ1-2; size: few; V: TRBV27; D: TRBD1
CDR3: CASSYEGVYGYTF; DNA: TGTGCCAGCAGCTATGAGGGGGTCTATGGCTACACCTTC; J: TRBJ1-2; size: -; V: TRBV13; D: -